The clone carrying this T cell receptor beta chain turned up a few times. Antigen unknown. This record comes from a study of OX40 agonist ivuxolimab in advanced cancers. Assay: immunoSEQ multiplex PCR; the TCRdb copy retains only in-frame clones and omits some. The top ten clones hold under 3.5% of a sample with 65,000 to 85,000 clones, approximately 85% of them seen once. The study's findings and limits: Among the least clonally expanded were partial responders at 0.1-3.0 mg/kg.

The V gene lost 2 bases and the J gene lost 7 bases, with 9 bases spanning the gap. The CDR3 has 12 amino acids. Germline CDR1 is ENHRY and CDR2 is SYGVKD. This sequence originates from an adult with an advanced solid tumor such as melanoma, head and neck, liver or kidney cancer. This specimen consisted of CD4+ or CD8+ T cells sorted from blood, obtained in a trial of the OX40 agonist ivuxolimab. The V call is TRBV10-3, the J call TRBJ2-7; no reliable D call. CDR3 in amino acids: CAISEPSREQYF. As DNA, the CDR3 is TGTGCCATCAGTGAGCCCAGTAGGGAGCAGTACTTC.